These 10 T cell receptor beta chains came from one sample sequenced in a study of blood T cell repertoires in COVID-19. Assay used: immunoSEQ multiplex PCR; TCRdb lists only in-frame clones, some missing. The sample shows some 150,000 clones, more than 80% of them seen only once. The specimen was peripheral blood. The receptor set was obtained from a man in his sixties with acute or convalescent COVID-19.

The chain joins TRBV4-2 to TRBJ1-5; 7 bases map to TRBD1. Germline trimming cut 0 bases from V and 9 bases from J; bases unmatched to any gene: 8. The CDR3 is made up of 15 amino acids. Germline CDR1 is LGHNA and CDR2 is YNFKEQ. CDR3 in amino acids: CASSQDRQGRGPQHF. In nucleotides, the CDR3 is TGTGCCAGCAGCCAAGATCGACAGGGCCGGGGGCCCCAGCATTTT.

The chain combines TRBV9 with TRBJ2-2; D uncertain. This CDR3 spans 14 amino acids. Trimming took 0 bases from V and 4 from J, leaving 7 bases between them. CDR1 is SGDLS and CDR2 is YYNGEE in the germline V gene. The chain's CDR3 is CASSVGLATGELFF. In nucleotides, the CDR3 is TGTGCCAGCAGCGTAGGGCTGGCCACCGGGGAGCTGTTTTTT. The variable domain in full, with the rest retrieved from reference TRBV9 and TRBJ2-2, is DSGVTQTPKHLITATGQRVTLRCSPRSGDLSVYWYQQSLDQGLQFLIQYYNGEERAKGNILERFSAQQFPDLHSELNLSSLELGDSALYFCASSVGLATGELFFGEGSRLTVL.

The chain carries TRBV9 and TRBJ2-2, with D perhaps matching TRBD2 (5 bases). Per germline, CDR1 SGDLS and CDR2 YYNGEE. The length of the CDR3 is 15 residues. Trimming removed 4 bases from V and 2 bases from J, with 12 bases in between. The CDR3, as DNA: TGTGCCAGCAGCTCCGGAGGCGGTAACACCGGGGAGCTGTTTTTT. It yields the protein CASSSGGGNTGELFF.

This clone was observed once. The chain has TRBV29-1 and TRBJ1-3; D is possibly TRBD1 (5 bases). V lost 4 bases and J 2 bases, leaving 9 bases between the germline ends. The V gene's germline CDR1 is SQVTM and CDR2 ANQGSEA. This CDR3 region has 13 residues. CDR3 residues: CSVAAGTGNTIYF. The CDR3 region has the DNA TGCAGCGTTGCTGCAGGGACTGGAAACACCATATATTTT.

This clone was picked up a small number of times. The chain carries TRBV29-1 and TRBJ1-4; 9 nucleotides align to TRBD1. J was trimmed by 8 bases and V by 7 bases; bases with no gene match: 8. This CDR3 has 13 residues. From germline, CDR1 is SQVTM and CDR2 ANQGSEA. As DNA, the CDR3 is TGCAGCGAACCGGGACAGGGAAGAGAAAAACTGTTTTTT. It specifies CSEPGQGREKLFF.

The chain links TRBV4-1 to TRBJ1-2, with TRBD1 identical over 8 bases. CDR1 is MGHRA, CDR2 YSYEKL, per germline. V was pared by 4 bases and J by 0 bases, with 25 bases of the junction left unmatched. The CDR3 runs 22 residues. CDR3 in DNA: TGCGCCAGCAGCCCCTCGATTCATTCCACCATTCCCTTCAGGGGGCCTAACTATGGCTACACCTTC. Encoded protein: CASSPSIHSTIPFRGPNYGYTF.

The V gene is TRBV7-3, the J gene TRBJ2-7, with 7 bases identical to TRBD1. The CDR3 consists of 15 residues. After removal of 2 bases from V and 3 bases from J, the junction contained 7 bases not matched to a gene. The germline V gene has CDR1 SGHTA and CDR2 FQGTGA. The CDR3 DNA reads TGTGCCAGCAGCTTACGACAGGGAAAAAACTACGAGCAGTACTTC. Encoded protein: CASSLRQGKNYEQYF. Full variable domain (rest looked up from reference TRBV7-3 and TRBJ2-7): GAGVSQTPSNKVTEKGKYVELRCDPISGHTALYWYRQSLGQGPEFLIYFQGTGAADDSGLPNDRFFAVRPEGSVSTLKIQRTERGDSAVYLCASSLRQGKNYEQYFGPGTRLTVT.

The CDR3 bases are TGTGCCAGCAGCACCGACAAGTCGTCTGGCTACACCTTC. This encodes CASSTDKSSGYTF. The chain employs TRBV7-9 and TRBJ1-2; D not certain. The V end was cut by 5 bases, the J end by 7 bases, with 14 bases between. CDR1 SEHNR and CDR2 FQNEAQ come from the germline V gene (reference sequence). The CDR3 loop spans 13 amino acids.

J is TRBJ1-4 and V is TRBV2, with 7 bases aligning to TRBD1. Germline V CDR1 and CDR2: SNHLY, FYNNEI. This CDR3 is 14 amino acids long. Trimming cost V 4 bases and J 12 bases; bases outside gene matches: 11. The CDR3 protein is CASSGPGQQGQLFF. The CDR3 nucleotides are TGTGCCAGCAGTGGACCGGGACAGCAAGGCCAACTGTTTTTT.

The V call is TRBV3-1 (or the pseudogene TRBV3-2), the J call TRBJ1-1; 7 bases are shared with TRBD1. Germline V gene data show CDR1 as LGHDT and CDR2 as YNNKEL (reference sequence). V trimming: 2 bases; J trimming: 5 bases; junction bases outside the gene matches: 2. CDR3 length: 13 amino acids. This chain's CDR3 is CASSQRQGTEAFF. The DNA for the CDR3 is TGTGCCAGCAGCCAAAGACAGGGTACTGAAGCTTTCTTT.